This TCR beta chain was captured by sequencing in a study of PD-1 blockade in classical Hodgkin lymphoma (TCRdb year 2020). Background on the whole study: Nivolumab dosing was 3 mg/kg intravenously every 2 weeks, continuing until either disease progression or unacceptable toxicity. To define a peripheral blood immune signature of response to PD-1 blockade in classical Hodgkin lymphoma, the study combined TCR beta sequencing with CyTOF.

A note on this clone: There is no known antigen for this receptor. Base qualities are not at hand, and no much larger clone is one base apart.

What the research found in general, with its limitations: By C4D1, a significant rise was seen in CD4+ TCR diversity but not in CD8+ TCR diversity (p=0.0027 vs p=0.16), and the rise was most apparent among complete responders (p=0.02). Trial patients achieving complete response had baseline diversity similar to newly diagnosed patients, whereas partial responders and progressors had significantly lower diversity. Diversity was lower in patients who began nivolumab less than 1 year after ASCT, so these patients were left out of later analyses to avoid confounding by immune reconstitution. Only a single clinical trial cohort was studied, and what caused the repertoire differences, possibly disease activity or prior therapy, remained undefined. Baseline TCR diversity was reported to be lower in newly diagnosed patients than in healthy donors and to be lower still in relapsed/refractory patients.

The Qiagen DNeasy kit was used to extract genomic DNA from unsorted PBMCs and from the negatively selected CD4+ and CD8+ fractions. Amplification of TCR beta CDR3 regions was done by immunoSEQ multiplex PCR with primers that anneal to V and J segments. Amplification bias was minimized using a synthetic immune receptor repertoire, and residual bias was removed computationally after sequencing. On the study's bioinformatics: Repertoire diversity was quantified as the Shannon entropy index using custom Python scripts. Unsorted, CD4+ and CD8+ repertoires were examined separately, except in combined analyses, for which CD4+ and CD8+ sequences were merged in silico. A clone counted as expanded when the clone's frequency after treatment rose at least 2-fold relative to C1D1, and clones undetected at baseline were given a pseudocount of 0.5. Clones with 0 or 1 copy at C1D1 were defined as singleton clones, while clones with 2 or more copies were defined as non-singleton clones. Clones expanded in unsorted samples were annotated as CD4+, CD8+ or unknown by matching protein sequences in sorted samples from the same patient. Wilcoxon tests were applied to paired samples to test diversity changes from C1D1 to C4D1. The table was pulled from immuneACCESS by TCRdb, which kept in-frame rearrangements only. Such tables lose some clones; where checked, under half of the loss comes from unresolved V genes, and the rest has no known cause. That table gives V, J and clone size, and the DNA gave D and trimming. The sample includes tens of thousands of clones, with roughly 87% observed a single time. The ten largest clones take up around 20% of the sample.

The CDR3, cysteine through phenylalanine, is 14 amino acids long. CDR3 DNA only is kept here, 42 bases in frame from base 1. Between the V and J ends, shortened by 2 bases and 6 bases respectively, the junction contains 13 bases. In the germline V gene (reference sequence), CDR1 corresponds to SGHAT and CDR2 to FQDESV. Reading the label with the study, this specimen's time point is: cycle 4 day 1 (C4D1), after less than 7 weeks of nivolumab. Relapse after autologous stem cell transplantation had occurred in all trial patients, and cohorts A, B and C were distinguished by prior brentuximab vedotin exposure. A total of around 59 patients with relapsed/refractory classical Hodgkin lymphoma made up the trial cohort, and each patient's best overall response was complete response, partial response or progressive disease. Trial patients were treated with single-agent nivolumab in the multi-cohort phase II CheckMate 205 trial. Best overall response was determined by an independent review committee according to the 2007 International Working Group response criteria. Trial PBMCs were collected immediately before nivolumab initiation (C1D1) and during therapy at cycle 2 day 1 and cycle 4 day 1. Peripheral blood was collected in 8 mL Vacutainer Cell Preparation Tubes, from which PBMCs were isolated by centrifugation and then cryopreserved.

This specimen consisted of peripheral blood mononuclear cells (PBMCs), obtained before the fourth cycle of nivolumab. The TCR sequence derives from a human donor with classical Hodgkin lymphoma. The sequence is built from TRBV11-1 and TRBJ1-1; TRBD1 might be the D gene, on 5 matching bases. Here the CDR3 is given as CASSLLARAPEAFF. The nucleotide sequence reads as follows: TGTGCCAGCAGCTTACTCGCCAGGGCACCTGAAGCTTTCTTT.